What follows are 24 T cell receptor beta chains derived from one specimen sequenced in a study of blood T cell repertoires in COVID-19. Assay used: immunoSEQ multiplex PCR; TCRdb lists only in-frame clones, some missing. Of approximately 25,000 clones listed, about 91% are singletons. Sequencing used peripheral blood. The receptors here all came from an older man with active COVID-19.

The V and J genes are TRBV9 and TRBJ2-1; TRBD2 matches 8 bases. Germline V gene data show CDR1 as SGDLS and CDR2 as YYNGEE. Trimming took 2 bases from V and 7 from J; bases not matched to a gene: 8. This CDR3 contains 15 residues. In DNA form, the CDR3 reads TGTGCCAGCAGCGTCTGGGGACTAGGTTTAAATGAGCAGTTCTTC. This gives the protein CASSVWGLGLNEQFF.

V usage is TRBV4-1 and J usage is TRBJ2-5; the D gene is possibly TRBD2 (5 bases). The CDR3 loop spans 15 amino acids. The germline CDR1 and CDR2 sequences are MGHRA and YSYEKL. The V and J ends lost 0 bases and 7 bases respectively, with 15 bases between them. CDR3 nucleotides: TGCGCCAGCAGCCAAGATTCCGGTCCCGGAGGGACCCAGTACTTC. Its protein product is CASSQDSGPGGTQYF.

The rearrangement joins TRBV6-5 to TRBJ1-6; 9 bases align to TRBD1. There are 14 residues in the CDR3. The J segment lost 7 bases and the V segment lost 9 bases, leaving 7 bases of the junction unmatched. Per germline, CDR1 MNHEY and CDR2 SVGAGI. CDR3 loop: CASFTGGKNSPLHF. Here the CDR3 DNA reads TGTGCCAGTTTTACAGGGGGCAAGAATTCACCCCTCCACTTT.

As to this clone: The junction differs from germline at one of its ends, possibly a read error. The CDR3 bases are TGTGCCAGTATGGGGCCCACCCCACTAGCGGGAGTTGGAGATGAGCGGTTCTTC. Translation gives CASMGPTPLAGVGDERFF. The chain joins TRBV19 to TRBJ2-1, with 11 bases that match TRBD2. Germline V CDR1 and CDR2: LNHDA, SQIVND (reference sequence). This CDR3 contains 18 residues.

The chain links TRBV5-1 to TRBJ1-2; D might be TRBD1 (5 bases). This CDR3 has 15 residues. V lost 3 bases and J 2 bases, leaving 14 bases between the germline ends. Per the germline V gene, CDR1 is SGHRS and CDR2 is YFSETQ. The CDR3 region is CASSSLTGSNYGYTF. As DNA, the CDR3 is TGCGCCAGCAGCTCGCTTACAGGTTCCAACTATGGCTACACCTTC.

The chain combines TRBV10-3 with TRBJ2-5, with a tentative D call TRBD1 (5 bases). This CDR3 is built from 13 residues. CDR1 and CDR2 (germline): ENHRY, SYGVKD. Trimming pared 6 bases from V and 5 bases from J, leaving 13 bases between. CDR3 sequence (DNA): TGTGCCATCAGAGAAGGGGTGGAGGAGACCCAGTACTTC. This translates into CAIREGVEETQYF.

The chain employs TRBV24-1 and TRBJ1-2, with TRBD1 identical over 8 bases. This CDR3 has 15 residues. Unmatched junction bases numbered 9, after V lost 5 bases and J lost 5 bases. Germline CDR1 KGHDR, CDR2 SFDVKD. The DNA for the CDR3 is TGTGCCACCAGTGGTTCCGGGACAGGAGGGTATGGCTACACCTTC. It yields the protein CATSGSGTGGYGYTF.

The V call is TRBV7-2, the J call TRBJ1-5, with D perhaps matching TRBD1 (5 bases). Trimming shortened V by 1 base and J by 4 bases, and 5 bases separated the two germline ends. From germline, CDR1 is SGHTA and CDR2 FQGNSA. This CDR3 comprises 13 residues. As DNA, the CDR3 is TGTGCCAGCAGCTTAGGACAGAATCAGCCCCAGCATTTT. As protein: CASSLGQNQPQHF.

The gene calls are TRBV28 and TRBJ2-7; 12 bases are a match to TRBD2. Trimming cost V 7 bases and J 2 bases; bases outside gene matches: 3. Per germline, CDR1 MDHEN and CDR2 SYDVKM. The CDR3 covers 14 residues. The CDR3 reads CASMTSGRPYEQYF. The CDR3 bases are TGTGCCAGCATGACTAGCGGGAGACCCTACGAGCAGTACTTC.

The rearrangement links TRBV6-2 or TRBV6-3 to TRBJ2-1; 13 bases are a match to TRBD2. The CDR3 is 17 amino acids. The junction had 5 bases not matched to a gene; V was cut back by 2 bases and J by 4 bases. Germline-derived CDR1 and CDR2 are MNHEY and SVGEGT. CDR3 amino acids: CASSYGTSGAGYNEQFF. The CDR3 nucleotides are TGTGCCAGCAGTTACGGGACTAGCGGGGCGGGTTACAATGAGCAGTTCTTC.

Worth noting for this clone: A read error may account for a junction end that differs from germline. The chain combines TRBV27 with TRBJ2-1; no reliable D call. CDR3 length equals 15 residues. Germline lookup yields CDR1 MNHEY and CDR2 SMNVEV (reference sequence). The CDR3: CASSTLPSSYNERFF. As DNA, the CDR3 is TGTGCCAGCAGCACCCTGCCCAGCTCCTACAATGAGCGGTTCTTC.

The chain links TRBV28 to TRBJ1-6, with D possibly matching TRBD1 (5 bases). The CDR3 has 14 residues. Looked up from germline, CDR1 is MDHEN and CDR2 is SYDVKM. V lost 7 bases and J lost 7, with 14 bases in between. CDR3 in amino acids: CASTLGRGNSPLHF. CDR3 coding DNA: TGTGCCAGCACCTTAGGGAGGGGCAATTCACCCCTCCACTTT.

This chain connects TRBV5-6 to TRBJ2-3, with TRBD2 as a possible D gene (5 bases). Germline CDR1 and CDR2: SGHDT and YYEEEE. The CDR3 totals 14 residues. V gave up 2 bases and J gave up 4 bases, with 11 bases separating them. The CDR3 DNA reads TGTGCCAGCAGCTTTGACATCGGGGCAGATACGCAGTATTTT. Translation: CASSFDIGADTQYF.

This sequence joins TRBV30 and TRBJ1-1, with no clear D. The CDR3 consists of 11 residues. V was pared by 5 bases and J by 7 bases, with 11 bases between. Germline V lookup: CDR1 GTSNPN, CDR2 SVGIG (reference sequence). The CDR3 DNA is TGTGCCTGGGCGGGGAGGTATGAAGCTTTCTTT. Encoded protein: CAWAGRYEAFF.

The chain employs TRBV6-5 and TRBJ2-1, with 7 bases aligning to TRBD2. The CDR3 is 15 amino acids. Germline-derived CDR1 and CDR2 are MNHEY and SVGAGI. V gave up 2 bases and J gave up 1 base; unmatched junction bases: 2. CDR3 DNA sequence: TGTGCCAGCAGTTACGGGGGAGGGTCCTACAATGAGCAGTTCTTC. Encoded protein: CASSYGGGSYNEQFF.

DNA of the CDR3: TGTGCCAGCAGCTTAGACCCTTGGCGGGGGAGCTCCTACAATGAGCAGTTCTTC. Translation gives CASSLDPWRGSSYNEQFF. This chain uses TRBV7-9 with TRBJ2-1, with TRBD2 identical over 7 bases. V shed 1 base and J 0 bases; nucleotides not matched to a gene: 9. This CDR3 spans 18 amino acids. The germline V gene has CDR1 SEHNR and CDR2 FQNEAQ (reference sequence).

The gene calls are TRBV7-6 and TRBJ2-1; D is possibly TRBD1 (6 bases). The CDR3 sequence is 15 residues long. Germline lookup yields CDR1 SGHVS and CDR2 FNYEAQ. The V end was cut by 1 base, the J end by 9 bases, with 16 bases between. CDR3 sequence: CASSLGGPVGPEQFF. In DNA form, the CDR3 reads TGTGCCAGCAGCTTAGGGGGGCCCGTAGGGCCTGAGCAGTTCTTC.

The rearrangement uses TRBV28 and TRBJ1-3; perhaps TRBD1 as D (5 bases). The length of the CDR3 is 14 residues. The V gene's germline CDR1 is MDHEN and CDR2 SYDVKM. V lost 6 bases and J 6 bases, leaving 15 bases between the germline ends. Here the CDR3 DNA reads TGTGCCAGCAGCGCCGCGGGGACCGAAAACACCATATATTTT. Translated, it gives CASSAAGTENTIYF.

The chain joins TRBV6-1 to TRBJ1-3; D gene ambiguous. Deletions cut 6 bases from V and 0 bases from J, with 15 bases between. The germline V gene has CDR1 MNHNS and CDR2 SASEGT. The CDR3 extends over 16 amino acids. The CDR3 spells CASRETRGVSGNTIYF. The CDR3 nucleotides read TGTGCCAGCAGGGAAACCCGGGGAGTCTCTGGAAACACCATATATTTT.

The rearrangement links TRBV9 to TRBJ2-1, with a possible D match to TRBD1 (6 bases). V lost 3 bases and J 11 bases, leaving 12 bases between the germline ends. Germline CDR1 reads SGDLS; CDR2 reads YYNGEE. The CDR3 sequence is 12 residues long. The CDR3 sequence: CASSGTGRKQFF. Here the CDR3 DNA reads TGTGCCAGCAGCGGCACAGGGAGAAAGCAGTTCTTC.

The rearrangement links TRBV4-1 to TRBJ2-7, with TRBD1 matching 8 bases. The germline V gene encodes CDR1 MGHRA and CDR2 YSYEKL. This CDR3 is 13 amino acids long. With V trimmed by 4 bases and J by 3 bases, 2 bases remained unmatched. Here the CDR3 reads CASSLGTGYEQYF. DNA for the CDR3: TGCGCCAGCAGCCTTGGGACAGGCTACGAGCAGTACTTC.

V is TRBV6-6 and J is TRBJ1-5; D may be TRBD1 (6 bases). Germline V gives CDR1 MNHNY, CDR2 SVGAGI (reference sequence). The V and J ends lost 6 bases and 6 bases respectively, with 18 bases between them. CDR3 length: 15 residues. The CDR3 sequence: CASSPQTGRAQPQHF. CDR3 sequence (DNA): TGTGCCAGCAGCCCACAGACAGGTCGCGCTCAGCCCCAGCATTTT.

The CDR3 is CASSSGTYGYTF. CDR3 DNA sequence: TGTGCCAGCAGTTCAGGAACCTATGGCTACACCTTC. The V and J genes are TRBV28 and TRBJ1-2, with unresolved D. The V gene's germline CDR1 is MDHEN and CDR2 SYDVKM. CDR3 length: 12 residues. V gave up 4 bases and J gave up 4 bases, with 7 bases separating them.

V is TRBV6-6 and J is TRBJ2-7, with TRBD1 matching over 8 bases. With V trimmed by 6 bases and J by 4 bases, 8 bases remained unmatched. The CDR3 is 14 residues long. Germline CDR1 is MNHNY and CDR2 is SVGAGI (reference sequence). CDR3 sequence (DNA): TGTGCCAGCAGCTCGCAGGGGGCTGGTTACGAGCAGTACTTC. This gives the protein CASSSQGAGYEQYF.